In this sample, the clone carrying this TCR beta chain turned up many times. Its antigen is unidentified. This record belongs to a study of T-cell reconstitution after alpha-beta-depleted transplantation in children. The trim removed 0 bases at V and 6 bases at J, leaving 4 bases unmatched. CDR1 and CDR2 from the germline V gene are SGHRS and YFSETQ. There are 15 residues in the CDR3. Preparation of the TCRbeta library involved a method that used unique molecular identifiers. Each CDR3 protein gets one entry after TCRdb re-called the PCR reads with MiXCR. This table has 190,000 or so distinct CDR3 sequences, approximately 6.8% appearing once. Study-wide results and caveats: T-cell numbers and diversity, one year after transplant, stemmed largely from T cells that were newly produced. Reported findings indicate that, about two months after transplant, alpha-beta T cells came from several hundred expanded clones, which were derived from non-depleted graft cells. Some patients' high day-60 TCRbeta diversity was attributed to recipient cells surviving conditioning.

This TCR came from a girl under three years old with combined immunodeficiency, due to receive a stem cell transplant. Material: PBMCs, obtained before TCRalphabeta/CD19-depleted stem cell transplant. This rearrangement joins TRBV5-1 to TRBJ2-7; 12 positions agree with TRBD1. CDR3 in amino acids: CASSLAGDRGLEQYF. In DNA form, the CDR3 reads TGCGCCAGCAGCTTGGCCGGGGACAGGGGGCTCGAGCAGTACTTC.